This T cell receptor (beta chain) was identified in a study of T-cell memory formation after mild COVID-19. Study-level points and caveats: Among clones peaking at day 37 in the second wave, SARS-CoV-2 specificity remained unconfirmed.

This clonotype was counted at least ten times. What it binds is unknown. TCRdb re-called the 5' RACE reads with MiXCR, one entry per CDR3 protein. The data show 25,000 to 30,000 distinct CDR3 sequences, 12% seen once. J gave up 0 bases and V 2 bases, and 14 bases lay outside the gene matches. Germline V gives CDR1 DFQATT, CDR2 SNEGSKA (reference sequence). This CDR3 has 18 amino acids. The specimen sequenced was PBMCs or a T cell subset sorted from them (not recorded which). This clonotype was obtained from an adult woman who had mild COVID-19 (a few samples of this study predate the infection). Cell type and time point are not known. This rearrangement joins TRBV20-1 to TRBJ1-1; 8 positions match TRBD1. CDR3 DNA sequence: TGCAGTGCTAGACTAATCGCCGGGACAGGACGCATGAACACTGAAGCTTTCTTT. It is translated as CSARLIAGTGRMNTEAFF.